This T cell receptor (beta chain) was found in a study of cytomegalovirus exposure and HLA in healthy donors. Overall study findings and caveats: V- and J-gene trimming of TCR beta was linked (in a later analysis) to a missense DCLRE1C variant.

In regard to this clone: Antigen specificity is unknown.

Germline V CDR1 and CDR2: MDHEN, SYDVKM. The CDR3 sequence is 19 residues long. The trim removed 6 bases at V and 0 bases at J, leaving 11 bases unmatched. The primer mix had 60 Vbeta and 13 Jbeta primers. This table comes from immunoSEQ multiplex PCR, and its TCRdb copy is limited to in-frame clones, with some not included. In the table there are more than 90,000 clones, around 76% of which are singletons. The TCR sequence derives from a man aged 45 to 65 in good health and CMV-seropositive. This sequence joins TRBV28 and TRBJ2-1, with 13 bases fitting TRBD2. Sequencing was performed on PBMCs. CDR3 sequence: CASRTRTSGSLSSYNEQFF. In DNA, the CDR3 is TGTGCCAGCAGAACGAGGACTAGCGGGAGTCTCAGCTCCTACAATGAGCAGTTCTTC.